The sequence of this T cell receptor (beta chain) was determined in a study of blood T cell repertoires in COVID-19. Study-wide context: Sources were T cells, B-cell-depleted T cells, or PBMCs; the material itself was cDNA or gDNA.

The CDR3 spans 15 residues. Germline CDR1 is SGHRS and CDR2 is YFSETQ. The V and J ends lost 4 bases and 4 bases respectively, with 15 bases between them. Data came from immunoSEQ multiplex PCR; TCRdb stores just in-frame clones and leaves some out. The sample holds about 310,000 clones, around nine tenths seen once. The sequence derives from a woman aged 40 to 50 who had recovered from COVID-19. The rearrangement joins TRBV5-1 to TRBJ1-5, with D perhaps TRBD1 (5 bases). Sample: PBMCs or T cells enriched from blood (not recorded which). The DNA for the CDR3 is TGCGCCAGCAGCCCCGGGTCAGGGCCTAATCAGCCCCAGCATTTT. Translating it yields CASSPGSGPNQPQHF.